Below, one T cell receptor (beta chain) is given with its context. It lacks a known antigen. Base qualities were left out, and no much larger clone turns up one base away. Per the publication, the time point label means: blood at routine non-recurrence follow-up after resection. TCR sequencing used whole RNA extracted from tumor and nontumor lung tissue, or from cryopreserved PBMC samples, without cell sorting. A patient was chosen for TCR sequencing only when enough RNA was available from at least two tumor regions. The entry originates in a study of spatial heterogeneity in lung cancer (dated by TCRdb to 2018 to 2020). About the full investigation: The donors were some 76 patients from the lung TRACERx cohort who had early-stage, untreated non-small cell lung cancer. TCR repertoire features were related to nonsynonymous mutation counts determined by whole-exome sequencing of tumor tissue. In the raw uncorrected reads, each unique combination of TCR and UMI appeared on average more than ten times. At surgery, both alpha and beta chains were TCR-sequenced in under 250 tumor regions, some 64 matched nontumor lung samples and some 56 PBMC samples. Follow-up PBMC samples were sequenced whenever available, and the median time to follow-up was around two years after resection. More beta-chain than alpha-chain transcripts were consistently detected, likely reflecting higher beta-chain transcript abundance. In non-small cell lung cancer, the study made a quantitative comparison of TCR alpha and beta repertoires among multiple tumor regions, matched nontumor lung and blood.

General study outcomes and caveats: Only roughly 13 patients were included in the comparisons of baseline and follow-up blood repertoires. Confirming at a functional level the hypothesis that regional TCRs recognize regional mutations was considered to require additional single-cell paired TCR alpha and beta sequencing. Ubiquitous expanded tumor TCRs were detected in blood more often at tumor resection than at routine follow-up.

V loses 7 bases of germline sequence and J loses 9 bases, and the interval between the two ends is 21 bases. The germline V gene gives CDR1 as SQVTM and CDR2 as ANQGSEA. Taken from cysteine to phenylalanine, the CDR3 has 13 residues. The retained sequence is limited to the CDR3, 39 bases, with the frame set at the first base. The method was 5' RACE. TCRdb lists the instrument as NextSeq 500. The TCR library protocol attached a unique molecular identifier to each TCR cDNA molecule to allow correction of PCR and sequencing errors. The authors processed their data as follows. TCR identification, UMI-based error correction and CDR3 extraction were performed with Decombinator tools. Expanded TCRs were defined as those above a frequency of 2 per 1,000, corresponding to the top 1% of the tumor frequency distribution. Each repertoire was subsampled 100 times to 5,000 TCRs, after which Renyi diversity was computed with the R vegan package. CDR3 similarity networks were built from amino acid triplet string-kernel similarity, with CDR3s being connected when pairwise similarity was above 0.82. TCRdb took the public reads, trimmed them with fastp at Q25, ran MiXCR for clone calling and kept in-frame beta chains. Rows merge per CDR3 protein into single entries with the most common DNA and genes. TCRdb assigned the V and J calls; the authors' analysis was not used. The sample table holds roughly 4,200 distinct CDR3 sequences, of which approximately 24% were seen once. Roughly 5% of the sample comes from the top ten.

The source was PBMCs, collected at follow-up. The receptor's source is a male donor with early-stage non-small cell lung cancer. This chain joins TRBV29-1 to TRBJ2-5, and possibly TRBD2, on 7 matching bases. The bases read TGCAGCGCGGGGGGCCCGAGGAGCAGCGCCCAGTACTTC. The resulting protein is CSAGGPRSSAQYF. The full variable domain, with segments outside the CDR3 supplied by the reference TRBV29-1 and TRBJ2-5 proteins, appears as SAVISQKPSRDICQRGTSLTIQCQVDSQVTMMFWYRQQPGQSLTLIATANQGSEATYESGFVIDKFPISRPNLTFSTLTVSNMSPEDSSIYLCSAGGPRSSAQYFGPGTRLLVL.